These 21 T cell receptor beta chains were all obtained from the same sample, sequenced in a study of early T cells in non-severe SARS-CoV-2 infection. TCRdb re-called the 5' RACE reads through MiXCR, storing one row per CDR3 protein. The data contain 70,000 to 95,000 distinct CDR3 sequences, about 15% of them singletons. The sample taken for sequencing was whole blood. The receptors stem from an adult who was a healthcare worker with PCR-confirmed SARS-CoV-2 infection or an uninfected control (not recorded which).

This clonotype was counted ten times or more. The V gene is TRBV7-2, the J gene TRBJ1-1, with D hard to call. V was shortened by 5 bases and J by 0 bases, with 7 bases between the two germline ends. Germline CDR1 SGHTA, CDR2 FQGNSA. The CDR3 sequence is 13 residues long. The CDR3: CASSQNLNTEAFF. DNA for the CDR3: TGTGCCAGCAGCCAAAACCTGAACACTGAAGCTTTCTTT.

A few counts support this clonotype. The CDR3 loop reads CASSLRRGLITDTQYF. The CDR3 DNA sequence: TGCGCCAGCAGCTTACGTCGGGGCCTCATCACAGATACGCAGTATTTT. V usage is TRBV5-1 and J usage is TRBJ2-3, with D perhaps matching TRBD1 or TRBD2 (5 bases each). V gave up 2 bases and J gave up 2 bases, with 15 bases separating them. The CDR3 is 16 residues long. CDR1 SGHRS and CDR2 YFSETQ come from the germline V gene.

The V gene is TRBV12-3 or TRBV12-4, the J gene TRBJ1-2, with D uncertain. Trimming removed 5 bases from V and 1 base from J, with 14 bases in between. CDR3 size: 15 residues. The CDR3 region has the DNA TGTGCCAGCAGTCTTCGGGAGGGTGGTAACTATGGCTACACCTTC. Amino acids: CASSLREGGNYGYTF.

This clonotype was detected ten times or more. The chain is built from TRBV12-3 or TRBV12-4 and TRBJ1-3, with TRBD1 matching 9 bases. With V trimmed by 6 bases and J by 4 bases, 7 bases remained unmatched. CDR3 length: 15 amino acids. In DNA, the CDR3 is TGTGCCAGCAGAGGGACAGGGTCTAAAGGAAACACCATATATTTT. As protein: CASRGTGSKGNTIYF.

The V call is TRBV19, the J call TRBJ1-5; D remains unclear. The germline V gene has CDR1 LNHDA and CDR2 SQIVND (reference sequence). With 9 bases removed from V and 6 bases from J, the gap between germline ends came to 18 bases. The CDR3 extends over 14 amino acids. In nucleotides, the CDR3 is TGTGCCAGCCAACTACGAGGGTCGGGTCAGCCCCAGCATTTT. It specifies CASQLRGSGQPQHF.

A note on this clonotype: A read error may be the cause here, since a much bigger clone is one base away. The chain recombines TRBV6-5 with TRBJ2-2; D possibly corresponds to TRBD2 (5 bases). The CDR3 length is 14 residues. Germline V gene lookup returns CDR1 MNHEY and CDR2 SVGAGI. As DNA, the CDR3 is TGTGCCAGCAAACTCCGGAGGAACACCGGGGAGCTGTCTTTT. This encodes CASKLRRNTGELSF.

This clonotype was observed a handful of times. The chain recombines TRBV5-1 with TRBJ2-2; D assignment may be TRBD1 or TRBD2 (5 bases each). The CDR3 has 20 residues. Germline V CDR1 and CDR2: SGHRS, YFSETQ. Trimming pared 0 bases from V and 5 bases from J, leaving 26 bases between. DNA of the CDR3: TGCGCCAGCAGCTTGGGCCGGGACGGAGATCTAGGACTTACTACCGGGGAGCTGTTTTTT. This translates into CASSLGRDGDLGLTTGELFF.

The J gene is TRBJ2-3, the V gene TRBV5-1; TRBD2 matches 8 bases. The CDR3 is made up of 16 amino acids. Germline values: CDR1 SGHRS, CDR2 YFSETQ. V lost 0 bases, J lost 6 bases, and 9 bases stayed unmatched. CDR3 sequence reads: CASSLALAGSGDTQYF. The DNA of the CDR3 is TGCGCCAGCAGCTTGGCGTTAGCGGGATCAGGGGATACGCAGTATTTT.

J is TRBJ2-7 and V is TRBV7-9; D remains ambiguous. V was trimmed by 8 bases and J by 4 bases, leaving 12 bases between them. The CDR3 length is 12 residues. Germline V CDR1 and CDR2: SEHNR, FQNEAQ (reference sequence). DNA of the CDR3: TGTGCCAGCGCCCTGCAAGGGTACGAGCAGTACGTC. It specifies CASALQGYEQYV.

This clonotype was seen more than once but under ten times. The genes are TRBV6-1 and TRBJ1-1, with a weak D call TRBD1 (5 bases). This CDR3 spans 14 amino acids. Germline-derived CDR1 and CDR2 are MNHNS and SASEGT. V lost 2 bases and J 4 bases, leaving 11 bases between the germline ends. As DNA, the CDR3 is TGTGCCAGCAGTGAACGGCAGGGAGGCACTGAAGCTTTCTTT. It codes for CASSERQGGTEAFF.

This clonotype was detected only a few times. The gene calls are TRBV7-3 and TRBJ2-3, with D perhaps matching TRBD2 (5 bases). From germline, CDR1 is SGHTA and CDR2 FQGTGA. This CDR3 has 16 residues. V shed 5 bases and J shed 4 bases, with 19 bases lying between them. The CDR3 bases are TGTGCCAGCAGCGTTGTGTGGGAGAATGGCTCAGATACGCAGTATTTT. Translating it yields CASSVVWENGSDTQYF.

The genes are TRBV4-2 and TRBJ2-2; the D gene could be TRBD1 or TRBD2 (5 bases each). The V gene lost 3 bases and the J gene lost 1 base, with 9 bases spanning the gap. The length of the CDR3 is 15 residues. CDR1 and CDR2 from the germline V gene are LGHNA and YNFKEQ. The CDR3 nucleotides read TGTGCCAGCAGCCATTGGGACGGGAACACCGGGGAGCTGTTTTTT. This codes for CASSHWDGNTGELFF.

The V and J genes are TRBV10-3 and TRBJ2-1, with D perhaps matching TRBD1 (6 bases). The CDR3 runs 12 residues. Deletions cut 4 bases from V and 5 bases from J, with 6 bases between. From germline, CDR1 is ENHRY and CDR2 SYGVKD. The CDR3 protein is CAISGQDNEQFF. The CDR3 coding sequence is TGTGCCATCAGTGGACAGGACAATGAGCAGTTCTTC.

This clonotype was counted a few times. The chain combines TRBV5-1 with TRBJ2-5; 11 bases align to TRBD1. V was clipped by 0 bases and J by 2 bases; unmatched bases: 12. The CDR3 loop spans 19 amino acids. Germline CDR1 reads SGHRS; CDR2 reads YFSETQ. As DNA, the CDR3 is TGCGCCAGCAGCTTGGGGACAGGGGGCCCATATGATCGGCAAGAGACCCAGTACTTC. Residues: CASSLGTGGPYDRQETQYF.

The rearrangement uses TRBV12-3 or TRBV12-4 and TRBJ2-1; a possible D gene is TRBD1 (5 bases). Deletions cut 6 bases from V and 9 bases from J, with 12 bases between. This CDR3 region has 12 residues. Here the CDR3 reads CASSPRQFEQFF. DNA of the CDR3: TGTGCCAGCAGCCCACGACAGTTTGAGCAGTTCTTC.

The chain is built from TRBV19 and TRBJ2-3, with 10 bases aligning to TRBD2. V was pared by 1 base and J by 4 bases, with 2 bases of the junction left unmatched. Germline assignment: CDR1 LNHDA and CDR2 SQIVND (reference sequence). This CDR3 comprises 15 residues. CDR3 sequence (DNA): TGTGCCAGTAGTATAGCGAGCGGGGGGGCAGATACGCAGTATTTT. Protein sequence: CASSIASGGADTQYF.

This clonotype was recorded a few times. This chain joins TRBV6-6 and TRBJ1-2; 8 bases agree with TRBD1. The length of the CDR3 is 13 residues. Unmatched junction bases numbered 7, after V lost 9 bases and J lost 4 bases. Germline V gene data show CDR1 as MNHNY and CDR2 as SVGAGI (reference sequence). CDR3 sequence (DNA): TGTGCCAGTTTGGACAGGGTGCGCTATGGCTACACCTTC. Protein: CASLDRVRYGYTF.

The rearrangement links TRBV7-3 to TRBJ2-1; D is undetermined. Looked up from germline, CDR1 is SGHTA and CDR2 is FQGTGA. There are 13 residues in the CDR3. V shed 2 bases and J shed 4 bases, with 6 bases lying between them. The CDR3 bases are TGTGCCAGCAGCTTATCCCCGTACAATGAGCAGTTCTTC. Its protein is CASSLSPYNEQFF.

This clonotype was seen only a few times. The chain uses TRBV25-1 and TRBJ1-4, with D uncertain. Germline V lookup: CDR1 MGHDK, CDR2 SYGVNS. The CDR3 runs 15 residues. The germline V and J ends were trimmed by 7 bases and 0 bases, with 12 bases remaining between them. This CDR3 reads CASNHDEATNEKLFF. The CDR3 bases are TGTGCCAGCAACCACGATGAGGCAACTAATGAAAAACTGTTTTTT.

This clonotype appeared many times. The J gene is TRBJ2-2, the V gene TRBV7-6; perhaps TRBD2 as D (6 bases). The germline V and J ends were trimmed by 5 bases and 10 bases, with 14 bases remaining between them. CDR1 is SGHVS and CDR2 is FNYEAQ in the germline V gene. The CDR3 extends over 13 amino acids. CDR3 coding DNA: TGTGCCAGCAGCCTGGGGACTCCCGCGGAGCTGTTTTTT. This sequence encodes CASSLGTPAELFF.

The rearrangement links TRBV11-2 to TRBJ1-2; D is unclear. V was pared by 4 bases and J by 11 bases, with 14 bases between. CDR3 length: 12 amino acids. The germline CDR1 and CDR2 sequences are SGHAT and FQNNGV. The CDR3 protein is CASSYTVGEYTF. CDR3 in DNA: TGTGCCAGCAGCTACACCGTCGGGGAGTACACCTTC.